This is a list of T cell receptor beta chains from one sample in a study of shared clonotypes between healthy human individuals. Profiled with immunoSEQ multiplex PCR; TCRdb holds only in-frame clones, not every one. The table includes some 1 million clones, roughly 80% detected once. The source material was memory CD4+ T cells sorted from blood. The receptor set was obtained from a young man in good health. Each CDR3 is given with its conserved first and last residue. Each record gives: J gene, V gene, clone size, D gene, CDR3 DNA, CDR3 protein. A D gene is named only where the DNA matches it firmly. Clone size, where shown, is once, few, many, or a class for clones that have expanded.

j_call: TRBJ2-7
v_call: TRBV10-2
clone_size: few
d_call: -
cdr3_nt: TGCGCCAGCAGTGACTCCGACAGAAAGGGCTACGAGCAGTACTTC
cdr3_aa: CASSDSDRKGYEQYF

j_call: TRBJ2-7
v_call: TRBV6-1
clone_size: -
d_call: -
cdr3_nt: TGTGCCAGCAGTTTGGGCTCCAGGGGTAAAGACGAGCAGTACTTC
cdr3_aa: CASSLGSRGKDEQYF

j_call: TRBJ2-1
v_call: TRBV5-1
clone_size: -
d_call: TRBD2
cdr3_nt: TGCGCCAGCAGCTTGGTCGCGGGAGAGTGGAATGAGCAGTTCTTC
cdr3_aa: CASSLVAGEWNEQFF

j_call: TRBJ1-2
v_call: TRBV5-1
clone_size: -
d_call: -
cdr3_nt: TGCGCCAGCAGCTTGGACCTGCTTACCAACTATGGCTACACCTTC
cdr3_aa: CASSLDLLTNYGYTF

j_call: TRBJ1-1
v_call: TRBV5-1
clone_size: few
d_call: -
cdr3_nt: TGCGCCAGCAGCCCAGAACCGGGACTAAGCGAAGCTTTCTTT
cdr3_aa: CASSPEPGLSEAFF

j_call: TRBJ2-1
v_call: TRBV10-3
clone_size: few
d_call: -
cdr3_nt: TGTGCCATCAGTGAGCAGGGGTTAAATGAGCAGTTCTTC
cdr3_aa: CAISEQGLNEQFF

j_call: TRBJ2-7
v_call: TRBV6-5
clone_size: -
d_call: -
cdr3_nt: TGTGCCAGCAGTTATGAGGTTTCGGGTCCCTGGTCCGAGCAGTACTTC
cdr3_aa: CASSYEVSGPWSEQYF

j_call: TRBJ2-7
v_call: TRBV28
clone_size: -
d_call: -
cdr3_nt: TGTGCCAGCAGCCCTGTGCGGGTCCCAGCCTACGAGCAGTACTTC
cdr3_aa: CASSPVRVPAYEQYF

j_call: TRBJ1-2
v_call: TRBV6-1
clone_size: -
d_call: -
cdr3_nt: TGTGCCAGCAGTGATAGGCCTTTTTATGGCTACACCTTC
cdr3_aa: CASSDRPFYGYTF

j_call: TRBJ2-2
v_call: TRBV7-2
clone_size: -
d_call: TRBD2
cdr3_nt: TGTGCCAGCAGCCTTGTAGCGGGAGTTAACACCGGGGAGCTGTTTTTT
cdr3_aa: CASSLVAGVNTGELFF

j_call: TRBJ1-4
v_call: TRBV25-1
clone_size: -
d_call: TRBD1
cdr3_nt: TGTGCCAGCAGTGGCTCCCGACAGGGAATAGGAGAAAAACTGTTTTTT
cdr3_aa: CASSGSRQGIGEKLFF

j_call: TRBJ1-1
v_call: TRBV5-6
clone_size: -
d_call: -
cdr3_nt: TGTGCCAGCACCTGGGACTCTCGGGGCACTGAAGCTTTCTTT
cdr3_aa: CASTWDSRGTEAFF

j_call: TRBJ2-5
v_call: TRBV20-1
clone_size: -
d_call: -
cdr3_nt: TGCAGTGTCGGTGGGGAGGAGACCCAGTACTTC
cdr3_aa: CSVGGEETQYF

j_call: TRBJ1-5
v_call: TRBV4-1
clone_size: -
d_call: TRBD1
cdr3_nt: TGCGCCAGCAGCCGATCTCCAGGGGGAGGTCAGCCCCAGCATTTT
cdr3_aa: CASSRSPGGGQPQHF

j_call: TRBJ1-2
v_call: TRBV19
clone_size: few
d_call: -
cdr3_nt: TGTGCCAGTAGCCCTGGGGGTTTCTATGGCTACACCTTC
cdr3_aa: CASSPGGFYGYTF

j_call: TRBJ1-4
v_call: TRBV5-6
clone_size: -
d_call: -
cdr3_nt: TGTGCCAGCAGCTTGGGCTACGGGGGCGCGGGTAATGAAAAACTGTTTTTT
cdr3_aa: CASSLGYGGAGNEKLFF

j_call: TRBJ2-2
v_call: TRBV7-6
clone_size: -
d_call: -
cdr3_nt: TGTGCCAGCAGCTTAGCGGGGCGGGCCGGGGAGCTGTTTTTT
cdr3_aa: CASSLAGRAGELFF

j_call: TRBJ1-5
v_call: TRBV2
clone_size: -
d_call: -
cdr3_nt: TGTGCCAGCAGTGAAGAGCCGAATAGCAATCAGCCCCAGCATTTT
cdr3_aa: CASSEEPNSNQPQHF

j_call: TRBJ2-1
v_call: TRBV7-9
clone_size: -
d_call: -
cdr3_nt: TGTGCCAGCAGCTTAGGACAGAACTCCTACAATGAGCAGTTCTTC
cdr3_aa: CASSLGQNSYNEQFF

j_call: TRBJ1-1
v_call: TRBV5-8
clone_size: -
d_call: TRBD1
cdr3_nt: TGTGCCAGCAGCTACTACAGGGGCTTGGGCACTGAAGCTTTCTTT
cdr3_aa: CASSYYRGLGTEAFF

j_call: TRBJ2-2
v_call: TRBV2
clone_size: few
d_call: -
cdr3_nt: TGTGCCAGCAGTGTTCAGGGGACCGGGGAGCTGTTTTTT
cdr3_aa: CASSVQGTGELFF

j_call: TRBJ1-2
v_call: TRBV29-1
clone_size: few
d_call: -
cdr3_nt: TGCAGCATGACAGGTGGTAACTATGGCTACACCTTC
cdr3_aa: CSMTGGNYGYTF

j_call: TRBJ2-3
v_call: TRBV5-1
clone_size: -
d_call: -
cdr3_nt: TGCGCCAGCAGCCAGCACGGGACGAGTACAGATACGCAGTATTTT
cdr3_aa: CASSQHGTSTDTQYF

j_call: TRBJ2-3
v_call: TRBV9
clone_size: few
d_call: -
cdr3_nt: TGTGCCAGCAGCGTAAGGCTAGCCACGAACACAGATACGCAGTATTTT
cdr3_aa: CASSVRLATNTDTQYF

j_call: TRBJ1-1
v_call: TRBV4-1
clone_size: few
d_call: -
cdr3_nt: TGCGCCAGCAGCCCCCGGGAGAACACTGAAGCTTTCTTT
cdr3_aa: CASSPRENTEAFF

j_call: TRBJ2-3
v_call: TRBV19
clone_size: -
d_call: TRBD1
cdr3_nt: TGTGCCAGTAGTATCTCGCAGGGGGCGCGTTATACGCAGTATTTT
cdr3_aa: CASSISQGARYTQYF

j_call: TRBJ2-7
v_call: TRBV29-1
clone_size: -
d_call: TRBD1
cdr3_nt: TGCAGCGTTGGAACAGGGGCCACCGGCGAGCAGTACTTC
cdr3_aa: CSVGTGATGEQYF

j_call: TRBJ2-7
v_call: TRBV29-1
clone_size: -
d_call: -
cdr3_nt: TGCAGCGCCCGTATCGGGCCAGGGGTTTACGAGCAGTACTTC
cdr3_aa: CSARIGPGVYEQYF

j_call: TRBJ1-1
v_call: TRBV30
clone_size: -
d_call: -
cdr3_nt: TGTGCCTGGAGTGTACTACAGGGCGGCGCTGAAGCTTTCTTT
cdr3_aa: CAWSVLQGGAEAFF

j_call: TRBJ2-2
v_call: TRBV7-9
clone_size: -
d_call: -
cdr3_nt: TGTGCCAGCAGCCTCGTGACATACACCGGGGAGCTGTTTTTT
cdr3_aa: CASSLVTYTGELFF

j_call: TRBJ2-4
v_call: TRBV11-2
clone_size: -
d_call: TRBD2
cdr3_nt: TGTGCCAGCAGCCCGCTGGCGGGGGGGCCCGTAAACATTCAGTACTTC
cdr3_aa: CASSPLAGGPVNIQYF

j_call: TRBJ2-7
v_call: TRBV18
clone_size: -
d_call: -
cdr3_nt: TGTGCCAGCTCACCGGCGGGACATTTTCGCGAGCAGTACTTC
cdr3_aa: CASSPAGHFREQYF

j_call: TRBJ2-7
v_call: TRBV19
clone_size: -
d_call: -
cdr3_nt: TGTGCCAGTAGTACTGAGAAGCTACTCTACGAGCAGTACTTC
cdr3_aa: CASSTEKLLYEQYF